This entry concerns a single T cell receptor (beta chain). Its antigen remains unidentified. Transcripts of RNA were the source for amplifying TCR beta CDR3 regions. HTBI-primed RT-PCR formed the first round, and a multiplex PCR formed the second. TCRdb reprocessed the multiplex PCR reads via MiXCR and lists one record per CDR3 protein. The table shows hundreds of thousands of distinct CDR3 sequences, with over 20% occurring only once. The source of the sample is a study of Graves' ophthalmopathy and Graves' hyperthyroidism. Points from the study as a whole: Discrimination between ophthalmopathy and stable hyperthyroidism by a 13-signature model showed 87.88% sensitivity and 75% to 84% specificity. The model's ophthalmopathy progression predictions had about 71% sensitivity and over 72% specificity.

The trim removed 5 bases at V and 5 bases at J, leaving 9 bases unmatched. CDR1 is SGDLS, CDR2 YYNGEE, per germline. The CDR3 loop spans 14 amino acids. Sequenced: peripheral blood. This rearrangement joins TRBV9 to TRBJ2-5, with TRBD2 matching 7 bases. The TCR comes from a woman under 30 with stable Graves' hyperthyroidism. The CDR3 nucleotides read TGTGCCAGCAGTCCCGGAGCGGGGAGGGAGACCCAGTACTTC. It codes for CASSPGAGRETQYF.